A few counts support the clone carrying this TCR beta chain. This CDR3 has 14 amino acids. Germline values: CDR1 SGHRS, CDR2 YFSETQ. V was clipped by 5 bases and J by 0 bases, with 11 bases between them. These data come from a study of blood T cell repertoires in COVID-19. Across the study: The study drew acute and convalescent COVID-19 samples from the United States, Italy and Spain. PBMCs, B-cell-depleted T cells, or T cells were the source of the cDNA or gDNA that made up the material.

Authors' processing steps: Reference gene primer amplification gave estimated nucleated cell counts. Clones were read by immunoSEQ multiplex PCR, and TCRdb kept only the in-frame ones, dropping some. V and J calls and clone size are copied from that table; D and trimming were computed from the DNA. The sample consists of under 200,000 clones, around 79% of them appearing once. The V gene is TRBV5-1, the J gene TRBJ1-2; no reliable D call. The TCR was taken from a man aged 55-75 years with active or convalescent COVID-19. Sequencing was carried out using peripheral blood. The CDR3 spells CASRQGGSNYGYTF. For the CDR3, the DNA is TGCGCCAGCAGGCAAGGAGGTTCTAACTATGGCTACACCTTC.